This T cell receptor beta chain was sequenced for a study of T-cell memory formation after mild COVID-19. Study-level results: Cross-reactive memory seemingly joined, as some responding clones were found in pre-infection memory. The authors did not confirm SARS-CoV-2 specificity of second-wave clones peaking day 37. The study found contracting CD4+ clones mainly in CM and EM and contracting CD8+ clones in EMRA. Whereas later expanders leaned CD4+, clones contracting day 15 to 85 showed a balanced CD4/CD8 makeup.

TCRdb used MiXCR to reprocess the 5' RACE reads, holding one entry per CDR3 protein. The sample shows about 500,000 distinct CDR3 sequences, roughly 20% of them seen only once. Germline CDR1 is DFQATT and CDR2 is SNEGSKA (reference sequence). The V gene end was trimmed by 6 bases and the J gene end by 5 bases; junction bases not matched to a gene: 5. This CDR3 is 12 amino acids long. This clonotype was counted only a few times. Its antigen is undetermined. The specimen was PBMCs or a T cell subset sorted from them (not recorded which). The rearrangement joins TRBV20-1 to TRBJ2-5, with 8 bases aligning to TRBD1. This receptor was identified in an adult woman who had mild COVID-19 (a few samples of this study predate the infection). Cell type and time point are not known. In DNA form, the CDR3 reads TGCAGTGCAGGGACAGGTTGGGAGACCCAGTACTTC. Its protein is CSAGTGWETQYF.